What follows are 30 T cell receptor beta chains derived from one specimen sequenced in a study of blood T cell repertoires in COVID-19. Sequencing used immunoSEQ multiplex PCR; TCRdb keeps in-frame clones, though not all of them. The data hold just under 150,000 clones, with 85% to 90% observed a single time. The specimen sequenced was peripheral blood. The source is a woman aged 45 to 65 with active or convalescent COVID-19.

This clone was found once. The chain is built from TRBV12-3 or TRBV12-4 and TRBJ2-7, with 8 bases that match TRBD1. The J segment lost 4 bases and the V segment lost 6 bases, leaving 5 bases of the junction unmatched. CDR3 length equals 13 residues. The CDR3 DNA is TGTGCCAGCAGCCCGACAGGGGCATACGAGCAGTACTTC. Protein product: CASSPTGAYEQYF.

The V call is TRBV4-3, the J call TRBJ2-1, with TRBD2 identical over 8 bases. The CDR3 contains 17 residues. CDR1 and CDR2 from the germline V gene are LGHNA and YSLEER. Trimming removed 0 bases from V and 7 bases from J; junction bases left unmatched: 11. For the CDR3, the DNA is TGCGCCAGCAGCCAAGAGGGCCCGGGGGGGCCGGGTAATGAGCAGTTCTTC. Its protein product is CASSQEGPGGPGNEQFF.

J is TRBJ2-5 and V is TRBV4-3, with 7 bases that match TRBD2. The CDR3 has 15 residues. Germline CDR1 LGHNA, CDR2 YSLEER. The trim removed 2 bases at V and 5 bases at J, leaving 8 bases unmatched. CDR3 coding DNA: TGCGCCAGCAGCCAAAACACGGGAGGCTGGGAGACCCAGTACTTC. This gives the protein CASSQNTGGWETQYF.

This chain links TRBV7-2 with TRBJ2-7; 8 nucleotides line up with TRBD1. V shed 5 bases, J shed 5 bases, and the junction held 8 bases outside the gene matches. The CDR3 runs 14 residues. From germline, CDR1 is SGHTA and CDR2 FQGNSA. Written as DNA, the CDR3 is TGTGCCAGCAGCCTACGGACAGGGCGCCACGAGCAGTACTTC. It specifies CASSLRTGRHEQYF.

This sequence joins TRBV7-8 and TRBJ2-2, with TRBD2 matching 12 bases. CDR3 size: 16 residues. The V segment lost 4 bases and the J segment 5 bases; nucleotides outside the gene matches: 5. Germline assignment: CDR1 SGHVS and CDR2 FQNEAQ. The CDR3 region is CASSSGLAGVTGELFF. The CDR3 nucleotides read TGTGCCAGCAGCTCGGGACTAGCGGGCGTAACCGGGGAGCTGTTTTTT.

The rearrangement uses TRBV28 and TRBJ2-7; 9 bases fit TRBD1. The CDR3 totals 15 residues. Germline V gives CDR1 MDHEN, CDR2 SYDVKM. Unmatched junction bases numbered 7, after V lost 6 bases and J lost 1 base. The CDR3 sequence: CASRSRDRASYEQYF. The DNA for the CDR3 is TGTGCCAGCAGGTCCCGGGACAGGGCGTCCTACGAGCAGTACTTC.

This clone was seen only once. The chain links TRBV3-1 (or the pseudogene TRBV3-2) to TRBJ1-1; TRBD1 agrees at 7 bases. CDR3 size: 14 residues. Germline loops: CDR1 LGHDT, CDR2 YNNKEL (reference sequence). The V segment lost 1 base and the J segment 5 bases; nucleotides outside the gene matches: 4. CDR3 in amino acids: CASSQATGKTEAFF. CDR3 nucleotide sequence: TGTGCCAGCAGCCAAGCGACAGGGAAGACTGAAGCTTTCTTT.

This rearrangement joins TRBV5-5 to TRBJ2-1, with unresolved D. The germline V gene has CDR1 SGHKS and CDR2 YYEKEE (reference sequence). The CDR3 contains 15 residues. Trimming took off 1 base at V and 6 bases at J, with 14 bases between the two ends. The CDR3 DNA reads as TGTGCCAGCAGCTTGTTGAGTTCCCATGGCAATGAGCAGTTCTTC. Translated: CASSLLSSHGNEQFF. Supplemented by reference TRBV5-5 and TRBJ2-1, the full variable domain reads DAGVTQSPTHLIKTRGQQVTLRCSPISGHKSVSWYQQVLGQGPQFIFQYYEKEERGRGNFPDRFSARQFPNYSSELNVNALLLGDSALYLCASSLLSSHGNEQFFGPGTRLTVL.

The DNA of the CDR3 is TGTGCCAGCAGACCCTCTCTAAGCACAGATACGCAGTATTTT. This codes for CASRPSLSTDTQYF. V is TRBV27 and J is TRBJ2-3; D call uncertain. Trimming cost V 6 bases and J 0 bases, with 10 bases left between them. The CDR3 runs to 14 residues. CDR1 and CDR2 from the germline V gene are MNHEY and SMNVEV (reference sequence).

The chain has TRBV4-3 and TRBJ2-1; no reliable D call. CDR3 length: 15 amino acids. The germline V gene has CDR1 LGHNA and CDR2 YSLEER. The V gene lost 0 bases and the J gene lost 3 bases, with 9 bases spanning the gap. The CDR3 loop is CASSQDTHRYNEQFF. Here the CDR3 DNA reads TGCGCCAGCAGCCAAGATACACACCGCTACAATGAGCAGTTCTTC.

The chain has TRBV9 and TRBJ2-5; maybe TRBD1 (5 bases). This CDR3 is 14 amino acids long. The germline V gene has CDR1 SGDLS and CDR2 YYNGEE. The V end lost 0 bases, the J end lost 7 bases, and 13 bases lay between the germline ends. The CDR3 nucleotides are TGTGCCAGCAGCGTAGAGGCAGGCCAGGGGACCCAGTACTTC. Protein product: CASSVEAGQGTQYF.

This chain joins TRBV5-1 and TRBJ1-1; D is undetermined. The CDR3 is made up of 16 amino acids. CDR1 and CDR2 from the germline V gene are SGHRS and YFSETQ. The V end lost 0 bases, the J end lost 7 bases, and 19 bases lay between the germline ends. The CDR3 coding sequence is TGCGCCAGCAGCTTGGGATCCCATGGCGCGGCTGGTGAAGCTTTCTTT. Protein product: CASSLGSHGAAGEAFF.

This rearrangement joins TRBV28 to TRBJ1-2; D is unclear. This CDR3 spans 11 amino acids. CDR1 is MDHEN and CDR2 is SYDVKM in the germline V gene. The V gene lost 5 bases and the J gene lost 5 bases, with 6 bases spanning the gap. Here the CDR3 reads CASSIQYGYTF. CDR3 nucleotide sequence: TGTGCCAGCAGTATCCAATATGGCTACACCTTC.

The chain employs TRBV18 and TRBJ1-6; 8 bases are a match to TRBD1. This CDR3 has 16 residues. Germline V gene data show CDR1 as KGHSH and CDR2 as LQKENI. Losses at the gene ends were 3 bases for V and 8 bases for J; bases not matched to a gene: 9. In DNA form, the CDR3 reads TGTGCCAGCTCACCCGGGGCAGGGGGCTTGCATTCACCCCTCCACTTT. Translated: CASSPGAGGLHSPLHF.

J is TRBJ2-2 and V is TRBV6-2 or TRBV6-3, with a tentative D call TRBD1 (6 bases). The ends were cut back, 2 bases at V and 1 base at J, with 14 bases in the middle. The CDR3 runs to 17 residues. The V gene's germline CDR1 is MNHEY and CDR2 SVGEGT. The CDR3 spells CASSYTHGQLNTGELFF. The CDR3 DNA follows: TGTGCCAGCAGTTACACCCATGGACAGCTGAACACCGGGGAGCTGTTTTTT.

For the CDR3, the DNA is TGCGCCAGCAGCGAGGGAGGGAGGTCTAATGAAAAACTGTTTTTT. Translating gives CASSEGGRSNEKLFF. The rearrangement joins TRBV5-1 to TRBJ1-4; D remains ambiguous. The CDR3 extends over 15 amino acids. Germline values: CDR1 SGHRS, CDR2 YFSETQ. The V end was cut by 4 bases, the J end by 3 bases, with 13 bases between. Full variable domain (outside the CDR3, taken from reference TRBV5-1 and TRBJ1-4): KAGVTQTPRYLIKTRGQQVTLSCSPISGHRSVSWYQQTPGQGLQFLFEYFSETQRNKGNFPGRFSGRQFSNSRSEMNVSTLELGDSALYLCASSEGGRSNEKLFFGSGTQLSVL.

V gene TRBV3-1 (or the pseudogene TRBV3-2) combines with J gene TRBJ2-7; 7 bases align to TRBD1. J lost 4 bases, V lost 6 bases, and 12 bases had no gene match. From germline, CDR1 is LGHDT and CDR2 YNNKEL (reference sequence). This CDR3 contains 15 residues. The CDR3 DNA reads as TGTGCCAGCAGAAGGCAGGGGGAAGATCTTTACGAGCAGTACTTC. It encodes CASRRQGEDLYEQYF.

The chain recombines TRBV4-1 with TRBJ2-7; 8 bases are shared with TRBD2. Germline V gene data show CDR1 as MGHRA and CDR2 as YSYEKL. The CDR3 extends over 15 amino acids. The junction had 5 bases not matched to a gene; V was cut back by 0 bases and J by 4 bases. The CDR3 nucleotides are TGCGCCAGCAGCCAAGATGAAACTAGCGGATACGAGCAGTACTTC. The encoded protein is CASSQDETSGYEQYF.

This clone has just a few counts. The chain carries TRBV7-2 and TRBJ2-2, with a tentative D call TRBD2 (6 bases). In germline, CDR1 is SGHTA, CDR2 FQGNSA. The germline V and J ends were trimmed by 5 bases and 0 bases, with 13 bases remaining between them. The length of the CDR3 is 16 residues. The DNA for the CDR3 is TGTGCCAGCAGCAGTCAGGGACTCTCGAACACCGGGGAGCTGTTTTTT. This gives the protein CASSSQGLSNTGELFF.

As regards this clone: This same CDR3 is encoded by further DNA sequences in the sample. V usage is TRBV3-1 (or the pseudogene TRBV3-2) and J usage is TRBJ2-7; 9 nucleotides line up with TRBD1. The CDR3 consists of 14 residues. The germline V gene encodes CDR1 LGHDT and CDR2 YNNKEL (reference sequence). The trim removed 1 base at V and 3 bases at J, leaving 1 base unmatched. CDR3 in DNA: TGTGCCAGCAGCCAAGGACAGGGGGTCTACGAGCAGTACTTC. Residues: CASSQGQGVYEQYF.

The CDR3 region has the DNA TGTGCCAGTAGCCCGGGACAGTCGGGGACCCAGTACTTC. Translated, it gives CASSPGQSGTQYF. The V call is TRBV19, the J call TRBJ2-5; 7 bases agree with TRBD1. The V segment lost 6 bases and the J segment 7 bases; nucleotides outside the gene matches: 8. The CDR3 length is 13 residues. From germline, CDR1 is LNHDA and CDR2 SQIVND (reference sequence).

The chain joins TRBV28 to TRBJ2-4, with 7 bases identical to TRBD1. Losses at the gene ends were 5 bases for V and 8 bases for J; bases not matched to a gene: 9. Germline V lookup: CDR1 MDHEN, CDR2 SYDVKM. The CDR3 length is 14 residues. DNA for the CDR3: TGTGCCAGCAGTCCACAGGGGTTGACCGACATTCAGTACTTC. Translating it yields CASSPQGLTDIQYF.

The chain is built from TRBV24-1 and TRBJ2-7, with a possible D match to TRBD2 (6 bases). The CDR3 extends over 12 amino acids. Trimming took off 7 bases at V and 5 bases at J, with 11 bases between the two ends. Per the germline V gene, CDR1 is KGHDR and CDR2 is SFDVKD. The CDR3 nucleotides read TGTGCCACCAGCGGGAGTCCGAACGAGCAGTACTTC. Its translation: CATSGSPNEQYF.

This rearrangement joins TRBV29-1 to TRBJ1-1; unclear D gene. V lost 0 bases and J 1 base, leaving 6 bases between the germline ends. CDR1 is SQVTM, CDR2 ANQGSEA, per germline. The CDR3 consists of 13 residues. CDR3 DNA sequence: TGCAGCGTTGAAGAGGAGTGGAACACTGAAGCTTTCTTT. It is translated as CSVEEEWNTEAFF.

The chain is built from TRBV19 and TRBJ1-1; tentative D call: TRBD1 (6 bases). The CDR3 spans 12 residues. V lost 4 bases to trimming and J lost 10 bases, with 13 bases between them. Germline V lookup: CDR1 LNHDA, CDR2 SQIVND (reference sequence). The CDR3 DNA is TGTGCCAGTAGTAAAGAGGCAGGGGCAGCTTTCTTT. This sequence encodes CASSKEAGAAFF.

The V and J genes are TRBV19 and TRBJ2-4; 9 positions agree with TRBD1. V lost 3 bases to trimming and J lost 1 base; unmatched junction nucleotides: 7. The germline V gene has CDR1 LNHDA and CDR2 SQIVND (reference sequence). This CDR3 is 17 amino acids long. The CDR3 is CASSMSGQGLAKNIQYF. The CDR3, as DNA: TGTGCCAGTAGTATGAGTGGACAGGGGCTCGCCAAAAACATTCAGTACTTC.

This rearrangement joins TRBV18 to TRBJ2-2, with TRBD1 identical over 10 bases. CDR1 and CDR2 from the germline V gene are KGHSH and LQKENI. This CDR3 region has 16 residues. Unmatched junction bases numbered 8, after V lost 3 bases and J lost 7 bases. The CDR3 DNA reads as TGTGCCAGCTCACCGGGGACAGGGGCGCTTGTCGGGGAGCTGTTTTTT. Translated, it gives CASSPGTGALVGELFF.

This clone has only a few counts. The rearrangement uses TRBV7-9 and TRBJ2-3; D gene uncertain. Germline loops: CDR1 SEHNR, CDR2 FQNEAQ (reference sequence). CDR3 length equals 15 residues. With 5 bases removed from V and 0 bases from J, the gap between germline ends came to 12 bases. The CDR3 here is CASSPRSASTDTQYF. CDR3 sequence (DNA): TGTGCCAGCAGCCCCAGAAGTGCTAGCACAGATACGCAGTATTTT.

The rearrangement joins TRBV6-2 or TRBV6-3 to TRBJ1-1; TRBD1 is a possible D gene (5 bases). V lost 4 bases, J lost 11 bases, and 14 bases lay in between. This CDR3 has 12 residues. CDR1 is MNHEY and CDR2 is SVGEGT in the germline V gene. Written as DNA, the CDR3 is TGTGCCAGCAGTTTCGGCAGGGCGTCGGCTTTCTTT. Its protein is CASSFGRASAFF.

The V gene is TRBV9, the J gene TRBJ2-3; maybe TRBD2 (6 bases). V was pared by 5 bases and J by 2 bases, with 12 bases between. CDR1 is SGDLS, CDR2 YYNGEE, per germline. The CDR3 loop spans 14 amino acids. The CDR3 protein is CASSSSVYTDTQYF. CDR3 bases: TGTGCCAGCAGTTCTAGCGTTTACACAGATACGCAGTATTTT. The full variable domain, rest sourced from reference TRBV9 and TRBJ2-3, is DSGVTQTPKHLITATGQRVTLRCSPRSGDLSVYWYQQSLDQGLQFLIQYYNGEERAKGNILERFSAQQFPDLHSELNLSSLELGDSALYFCASSSSVYTDTQYFGPGTRLTVL.